The 14 T cell receptor beta chains below all came from one sample that was sequenced in a study of CD8+ T cells in alopecia areata. Described treatment: oral pan-JAK inhibitor, 5-10 mg twice daily. RNA extraction and reverse transcription yielded cDNA as sequencing template. Produced via immunoSEQ multiplex PCR; TCRdb's table is partial and in-frame only. The data contain more than 95,000 clones, 61% of them singletons. The material was CD4+ T cells sorted from blood, obtained at week 4, from a patient treated with tofacitinib. These receptors all come from a human donor with alopecia areata.

The V gene is TRBV6-6, the J gene TRBJ2-5; a possible D gene is TRBD2 (5 bases). V was pared by 0 bases and J by 5 bases, with 16 bases between. This CDR3 contains 16 residues. CDR1 and CDR2 (germline): MNHNY, SVGAGI (reference sequence). The CDR3 DNA reads as TGTGCCAGCAGTTACTCTGGGTTGGTGAGGGAGGAGACCCAGTACTTC. Translation: CASSYSGLVREETQYF.

J is TRBJ2-7 and V is TRBV29-1, with 9 bases identical to TRBD1. V was pared by 4 bases and J by 6 bases, with 10 bases of the junction left unmatched. Germline lookup yields CDR1 SQVTM and CDR2 ANQGSEA. The length of the CDR3 is 14 residues. In DNA form, the CDR3 reads TGCAGCGTTGCGCCGGGACAGGGTTATCTCGAGCAGTACTTC. As protein: CSVAPGQGYLEQYF.

V gene TRBV30 combines with J gene TRBJ1-2; D ambiguous. Germline V gene data show CDR1 as GTSNPN and CDR2 as SVGIG (reference sequence). The CDR3 contains 13 residues. The V end lost 0 bases, the J end lost 7 bases, and 12 bases lay between the germline ends. CDR3 nucleotides: TGTGCCTGGAGTGTACTTGGGCTTAGTGGCTACACCTTC. Its translation: CAWSVLGLSGYTF. Using reference TRBV30 and TRBJ1-2 for the parts outside the CDR3, the full variable domain is SQTIHQWPATLVQPVGSPLSLECTVEGTSNPNLYWYRQAAGRGLQLLFYSVGIGQISSEVPQNLSASRPQDRQFILSSKKLLLSDSGFYLCAWSVLGLSGYTFGSGTRLTVV.

This chain links TRBV7-2 with TRBJ2-7, with D tentatively TRBD2 (5 bases). This CDR3 has 12 residues. Germline V lookup: CDR1 SGHTA, CDR2 FQGNSA. The V end was cut by 3 bases, the J end by 3 bases, with 6 bases between. This CDR3 is CASSFAGYEQYF. Here the CDR3 DNA reads TGTGCCAGCAGCTTTGCGGGCTACGAGCAGTACTTC.

The chain recombines TRBV4-3 with TRBJ1-2, with D unclear. CDR3 length: 14 residues. V was clipped by 0 bases and J by 6 bases, with 11 bases between them. Per the germline V gene, CDR1 is LGHNA and CDR2 is YSLEER. CDR3 DNA: TGCGCCAGCAGCCAAGATATAAGGTCCGATGGCTACACCTTC. Its protein is CASSQDIRSDGYTF.

This clone appeared a few times. The V gene is TRBV28, the J gene TRBJ1-2; the match to TRBD1 covers 7 bases. V was clipped by 2 bases and J by 8 bases; unmatched bases: 8. Per germline, CDR1 MDHEN and CDR2 SYDVKM. There are 14 residues in the CDR3. The CDR3 sequence is CASSLQGVVLGYTF. The CDR3 nucleotides read TGTGCCAGCAGTTTACAGGGGGTCGTGTTAGGCTACACCTTC.

The J gene is TRBJ2-3, the V gene TRBV6-6; the D is unclear. Germline V CDR1 and CDR2: MNHNY, SVGAGI (reference sequence). This CDR3 has 12 amino acids. V lost 6 bases and J 1 base, leaving 5 bases between the germline ends. The CDR3 spells CASSIGTDTQYF. For the CDR3, the DNA is TGTGCCAGCAGCATAGGCACAGATACGCAGTATTTT.

This clone was found a few times. The chain links TRBV27 to TRBJ2-3; possible D gene TRBD1, 6 bases. Trimming took 5 bases from V and 3 from J, leaving 21 bases between them. Germline assignment: CDR1 MNHEY and CDR2 SMNVEV (reference sequence). The CDR3 runs 17 residues. The CDR3 here is CASSDDAQGIGTDTQYF. As DNA, the CDR3 is TGTGCCAGCAGTGATGATGCGCAGGGGATTGGTACAGATACGCAGTATTTT.

This clone was picked up a small number of times. The rearrangement uses TRBV5-1 and TRBJ2-3; 9 nucleotides line up with TRBD1. The CDR3 spans 15 residues. V gave up 3 bases and J gave up 1 base; unmatched junction bases: 3. CDR1 is SGHRS, CDR2 YFSETQ, per germline. The CDR3 coding sequence is TGCGCCAGCAGCTGGGGACAGGGCCGCACAGATACGCAGTATTTT. As protein: CASSWGQGRTDTQYF.

This clone was seen a handful of times. The chain uses TRBV29-1 and TRBJ1-2; possibly TRBD1 for D (5 bases). V was trimmed by 3 bases and J by 13 bases, leaving 18 bases between them. Germline CDR1 is SQVTM and CDR2 is ANQGSEA. The CDR3 sequence is 12 residues long. The CDR3 here is CSVDGRVGVVTF. CDR3 nucleotides: TGCAGCGTTGATGGCAGGGTAGGGGTTGTCACCTTC.

The genes are TRBV28 and TRBJ2-5; D gene uncertain. With 6 bases removed from V and 7 bases from J, the gap between germline ends came to 12 bases. This CDR3 region has 12 residues. Germline CDR1 MDHEN, CDR2 SYDVKM. CDR3 protein: CASSQSSVTQYF. The CDR3 DNA is TGTGCCAGCAGCCAATCAAGTGTGACCCAGTACTTC.

The V gene is TRBV29-1, the J gene TRBJ2-7; 11 bases are shared with TRBD1. The length of the CDR3 is 16 residues. The germline V gene has CDR1 SQVTM and CDR2 ANQGSEA. V gave up 4 bases and J gave up 7 bases; unmatched junction bases: 15. CDR3 nucleotides: TGCAGCGTTGGCTCGCTTTTTGGACAGGGGGCTGGAGAGCAGTACTTC. Amino acids: CSVGSLFGQGAGEQYF.

This rearrangement joins TRBV5-4 to TRBJ1-2; 11 nucleotides match TRBD1. The CDR3 sequence is 14 residues long. With 4 bases clipped from V and 2 bases from J, the junction kept 1 base outside the gene matches. CDR1 SGHNT and CDR2 YYREEE come from the germline V gene (reference sequence). CDR3 region: CASSRTGGNYGYTF. The CDR3 DNA sequence: TGTGCCAGCAGCCGGACAGGGGGCAACTATGGCTACACCTTC.

This clone has ten or more counts. The V and J genes are TRBV5-1 and TRBJ2-5; 11 bases match TRBD2. The CDR3 is made up of 16 amino acids. Germline trimming cut 6 bases from V and 3 bases from J; bases unmatched to any gene: 10. Looked up from germline, CDR1 is SGHRS and CDR2 is YFSETQ. The CDR3, as DNA: TGCGCCAGCAACCCCCTAGCGGGAGGTGGGGAAGAGACCCAGTACTTC. Its protein product is CASNPLAGGGEETQYF.